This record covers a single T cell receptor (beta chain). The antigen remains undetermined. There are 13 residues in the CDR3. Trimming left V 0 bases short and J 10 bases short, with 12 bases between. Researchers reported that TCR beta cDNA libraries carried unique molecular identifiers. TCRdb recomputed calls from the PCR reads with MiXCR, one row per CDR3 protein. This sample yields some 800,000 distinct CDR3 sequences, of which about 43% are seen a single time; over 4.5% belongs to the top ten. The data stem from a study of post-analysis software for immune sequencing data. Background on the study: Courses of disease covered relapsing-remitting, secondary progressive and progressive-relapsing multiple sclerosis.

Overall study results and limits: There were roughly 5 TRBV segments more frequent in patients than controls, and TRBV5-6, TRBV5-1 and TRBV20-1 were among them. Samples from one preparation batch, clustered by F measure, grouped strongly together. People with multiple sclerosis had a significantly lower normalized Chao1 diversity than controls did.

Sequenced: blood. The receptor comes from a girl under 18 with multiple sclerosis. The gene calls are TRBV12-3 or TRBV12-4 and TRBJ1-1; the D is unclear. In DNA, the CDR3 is TGTGCCAGCAGTTTAGCGCTATGGGGAGGAGCTTTCTTT. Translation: CASSLALWGGAFF.